The sequence of this TCR beta chain was determined in a study of siplizumab effects on memory and regulatory T cells. Study-level findings and limits: Roughly 80-97% of dividing CD4+ or CD8+ clones were without an attributable naive or memory phenotype.

Here immunoSEQ multiplex PCR was the method, and the copy in TCRdb shows in-frame clones only, minus some. Of around 99,000 clones detected, around 92% appear once; the ten largest clones hold roughly 0.75%. Regarding this clone: What it binds is unknown. This sample also contains other DNA sequences that code for the same CDR3.

V was cut by 3 bases and J by 0 bases, with 8 bases left in between. CDR1 and CDR2 from the germline V gene are MNHEY and SMNVEV (reference sequence). The CDR3 spans 14 residues. The chain couples TRBV27 to TRBJ1-1; tentative D call: TRBD1 (6 bases). The sequence derives from a human donor in good health. The sample taken for sequencing was Tregs sorted from blood. The CDR3 DNA is TGTGCCAGCAGTTTCAGGGGCATGAACACTGAAGCTTTCTTT. It translates to CASSFRGMNTEAFF.